The T cell receptor beta chain under discussion was sequenced for a study of blood T cells in healthy people across ages. General study results and limits: Per million T cells, the diversity of TCR beta decreased roughly linearly as age advanced. No one knew whether donors had CMV, which possibly confounded expanded clonotype changes.

It was with a sample-barcoded 5' primer and a J-beta primer mix that a second PCR of about 6 to 12 cycles was run. TCRdb reanalysed the 5' RACE reads using MiXCR and keeps one entry per CDR3 protein. The sample shows under 850,000 distinct CDR3 sequences, approximately 35% of them seen only once. The total RNA that was extracted per sample amounted to at least 6 micrograms. Germline V lookup: CDR1 SGHAT, CDR2 FQNNGV. V dropped 6 bases and J dropped 4; count of bases not matched to a gene: 11. The CDR3 spans 16 residues. This clonotype has just a few counts. The antigen is undetermined. This clonotype originated in a man younger than 35 in good health. Sequenced input: blood. The chain links TRBV11-2 to TRBJ2-1; 8 positions match TRBD1. CDR3 protein: CASSYSGGWGYNEQFF. The CDR3 coding sequence is TGTGCCAGCAGTTACTCAGGGGGCTGGGGATACAATGAGCAGTTCTTC.